Sequencing of this T cell receptor (beta chain) was carried out in a study of T cell repertoires in cytomegalovirus infection. This clonotype was found a few times. Between the trimmed V and J ends, which lost 5 bases and 6 bases, there was a span of 22 bases. The CDR3 runs 16 residues. One entry per CDR3 protein results from TCRdb running MiXCR on the reads. The repertoire holds nearly 650,000 distinct CDR3 sequences, with 20% to 30% as singletons. Sequenced: CD8+ T cells from PBMCs. The TCR sequence derives from a human donor in good health (CMV status not recorded). Some clones in this sample may be carry-over from other donors' samples. The chain has TRBV12-3 or TRBV12-4 and TRBJ1-2; tentatively, D is TRBD1 (6 bases). The CDR3 loop is CASSHTPWGGDHGYTF. Written as DNA, the CDR3 is TGTGCCAGCAGTCATACCCCCTGGGGGGGCGATCATGGCTACACCTTC.